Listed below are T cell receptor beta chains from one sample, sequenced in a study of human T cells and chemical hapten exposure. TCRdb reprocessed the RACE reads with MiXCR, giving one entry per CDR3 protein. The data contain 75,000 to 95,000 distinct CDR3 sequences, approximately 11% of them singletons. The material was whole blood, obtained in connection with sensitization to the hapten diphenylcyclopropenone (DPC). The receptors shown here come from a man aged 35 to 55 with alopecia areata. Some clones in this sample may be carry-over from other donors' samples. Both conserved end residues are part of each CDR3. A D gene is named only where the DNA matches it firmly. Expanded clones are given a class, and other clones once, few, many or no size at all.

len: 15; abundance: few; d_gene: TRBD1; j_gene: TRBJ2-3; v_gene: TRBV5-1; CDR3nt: TGCGCCAGCAGCTCAATGCCAGGGGGCGCAGATACGCAGTATTTT; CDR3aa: CASSSMPGGADTQYF
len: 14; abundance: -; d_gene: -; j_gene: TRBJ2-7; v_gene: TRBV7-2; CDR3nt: TGTGTCAGCAGCTTAGGCCAGGGAGCCTACGAGCAGTACTTC; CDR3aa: CVSSLGQGAYEQYF
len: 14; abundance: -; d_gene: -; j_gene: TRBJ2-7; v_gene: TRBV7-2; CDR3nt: TGTGCCAGCAGCCTCGGACCCGCTTCGTACGAGCAGTACTTC; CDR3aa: CASSLGPASYEQYF
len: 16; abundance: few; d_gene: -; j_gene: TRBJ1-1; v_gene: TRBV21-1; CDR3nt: TGTGCCAGCAGCAAACGTACTCATGTGACTGCTAATGAAGCTTTCTTT; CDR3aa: CASSKRTHVTANEAFF
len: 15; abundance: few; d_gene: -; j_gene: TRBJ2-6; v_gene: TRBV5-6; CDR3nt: TGTGCCAGCAGCTTGCTAAACTCTGGGGCCAACGTCCTGACTTTC; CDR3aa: CASSLLNSGANVLTF
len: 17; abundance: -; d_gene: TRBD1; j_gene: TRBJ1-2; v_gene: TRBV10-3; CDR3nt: TGTGCCATCAGGAAGACCGGGACAGGGGCCTTGTCGCATGGCTACACCTTC; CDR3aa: CAIRKTGTGALSHGYTF
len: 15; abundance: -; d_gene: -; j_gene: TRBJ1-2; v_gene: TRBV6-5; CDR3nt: TGTGCCAGCAGTTACACGGGACACCACAACTATGGCTACACCTTC; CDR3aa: CASSYTGHHNYGYTF
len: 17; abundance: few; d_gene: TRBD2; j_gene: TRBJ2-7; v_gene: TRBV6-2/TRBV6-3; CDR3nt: TGTGCCAGCAGCCCAAAGCGACTAGCGGACCTCTCCTACGAGCAGTACTTC; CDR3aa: CASSPKRLADLSYEQYF
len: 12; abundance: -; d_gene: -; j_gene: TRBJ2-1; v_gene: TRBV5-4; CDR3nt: TGTGTCAGCAGCTTGTTCGCAAACGAGCAGTTCTTC; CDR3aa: CVSSLFANEQFF
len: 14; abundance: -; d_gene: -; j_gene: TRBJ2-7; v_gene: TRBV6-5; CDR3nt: TGTGCCAGCAGCCCCGGTCGCGCCACCTACGAGCAGTACTTC; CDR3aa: CASSPGRATYEQYF
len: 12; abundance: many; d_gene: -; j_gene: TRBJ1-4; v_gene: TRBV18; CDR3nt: TGTGCCAGCTCAGGACTCGGCGAAAAACTGTTTTTT; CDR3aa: CASSGLGEKLFF
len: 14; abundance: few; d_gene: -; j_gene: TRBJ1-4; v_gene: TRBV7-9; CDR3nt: TGTGCCAGCAGCTTAGGCAGGGGCCCCGAAAAACTGTTTTTT; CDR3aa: CASSLGRGPEKLFF
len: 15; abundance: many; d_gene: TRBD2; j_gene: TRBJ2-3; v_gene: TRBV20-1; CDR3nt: TGCAGTGCTCCTAGACTAGCGGGATCCACAGATACGCAGTATTTT; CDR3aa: CSAPRLAGSTDTQYF
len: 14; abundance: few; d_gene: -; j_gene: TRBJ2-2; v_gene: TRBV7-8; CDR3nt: TGTGCCAGCAGCTTAGGACATTTTTCCGGGGAGCTGTTTTTT; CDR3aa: CASSLGHFSGELFF
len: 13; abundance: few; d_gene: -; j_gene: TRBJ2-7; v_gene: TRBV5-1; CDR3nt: TGCGCCAGCAGCACCGGGACGTCGGGGGAGCAGTACTTC; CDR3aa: CASSTGTSGEQYF
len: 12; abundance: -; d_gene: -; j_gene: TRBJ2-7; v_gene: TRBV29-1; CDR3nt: TGCAGCGTGATCCCAGGGATGGGAGAGCAGTACTTC; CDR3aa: CSVIPGMGEQYF
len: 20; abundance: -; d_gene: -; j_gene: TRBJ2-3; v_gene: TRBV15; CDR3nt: TGTGCCACCAGCAGAGATAAACAGGGAACAGCCCTTCTACGCACAGATACGCAGTATTTT; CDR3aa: CATSRDKQGTALLRTDTQYF